The 14 T cell receptor beta chains presented below share a single source sample, sequenced in a study of CD8+CD57+ T cells in acquired aplastic anemia. The sequenced patients had an expansion of CD8+CD57+ cells seen by flow cytometry. Researchers used genomic DNA as the template to profile TCR beta VDJ and CDR3. TCRdb called the reads again in MiXCR, with one record for every CDR3 protein. The table records some 200,000 distinct CDR3 sequences, 60% to 80% of them present only once. The sequencing input was sorted CD4+, CD8+, or CD8+CD57+ T cells (not recorded which) from PBMCs. The origin of the receptors is a human donor with aplastic anemia.

A word on this clonotype: An end of the junction does not agree with germline; a read error may underlie this. CDR3 residues: CASSLVPGSTDTQYF. CDR3 DNA sequence: TGTGCTAGCAGCTTAGTCCCCGGGAGCACAGATACGCAGTATTTT. This chain connects TRBV7-7 to TRBJ2-3; D gene uncertain. This CDR3 spans 15 amino acids. Germline CDR1 SSHAT, CDR2 FNYEAQ (reference sequence).

V gene TRBV19 combines with J gene TRBJ1-2; no definite D call. This CDR3 region has 13 residues. Germline CDR1 LNHDA, CDR2 SQIVND (reference sequence). The germline V and J ends were trimmed by 4 bases and 2 bases, with 8 bases remaining between them. For the CDR3, the DNA is TGTGCCAGTAGTAAACGGCCCAACTATGGCTACACCTTC. Encoded protein: CASSKRPNYGYTF.

This chain joins TRBV20-1 and TRBJ2-7; D unresolved. This CDR3 comprises 12 residues. V was pared by 6 bases and J by 5 bases, with 14 bases between. Germline V gene data show CDR1 as DFQATT and CDR2 as SNEGSKA (reference sequence). CDR3 protein: CSARSIKDEQYF. The CDR3 nucleotides read TGCAGTGCGCGGTCGATAAAGGACGAGCAGTACTTC.

The J gene is TRBJ2-2, the V gene TRBV7-9, with D unresolved. This CDR3 contains 15 residues. Germline lookup yields CDR1 SEHNR and CDR2 FQNEAQ (reference sequence). Trimming took 7 bases from V and 3 from J, leaving 15 bases between them. The CDR3 loop reads CASTPLLSYTGELFF. The CDR3 DNA is TGTGCCAGCACCCCATTACTAAGTTACACCGGGGAGCTGTTTTTT.

On this clonotype: The limits of the CDR3 on the DNA are not certain, so only TCRdb's listed CDR3 is given. This chain uses TRBV9 with TRBJ1-1; the table's D gene call, TRBD1, was not cross checked with the DNA. The CDR3 sequence runs 15 residues, both termini included. The germline CDR1 and CDR2 sequences are SGDLS and YYNGEE. CDR3 sequence reads: CASSVVGQGNTEALF.

This clonotype showed up just a few times. The chain is built from TRBV15 and TRBJ2-3; 8 bases agree with TRBD2. V dropped 4 bases and J dropped 3; count of bases not matched to a gene: 3. The germline V gene encodes CDR1 LNHNV and CDR2 YYDKDF (reference sequence). The CDR3 is 14 residues long. The CDR3 spells CATSISGVTDTQYF. The CDR3 bases are TGTGCCACCAGCATTAGCGGGGTGACAGATACGCAGTATTTT.

This clonotype was found once. The junction departs from the called germline gene at one end, perhaps through a read error. The chain joins TRBV7-9 to TRBJ1-3; perhaps TRBD1 as D (6 bases). The CDR3 extends over 14 amino acids. Germline-derived CDR1 and CDR2 are SEHNR and FQNEAQ (reference sequence). The CDR3 region has the DNA TGTGCCGGCAGGGGAGGGGGCTCTGGAAACACCATATATTTT. It specifies CAGRGGGSGNTIYF.

This clonotype has only a few counts. The rearrangement joins TRBV12-3 or TRBV12-4 to TRBJ2-3; D gene uncertain. This CDR3 region has 12 residues. The V and J ends lost 8 bases and 2 bases respectively, with 8 bases between them. CDR3 coding DNA: TGTGCCAGCGTCGGCTACACAGATACGCAGTATTTT. Its translation is CASVGYTDTQYF.

This clonotype was observed a few times. The gene calls are TRBV10-3 and TRBJ2-1; 8 bases are a match to TRBD1. The CDR3 is made up of 15 amino acids. Germline CDR1 reads ENHRY; CDR2 reads SYGVKD. V lost 4 bases to trimming and J lost 3 bases; unmatched junction nucleotides: 5. CDR3 in DNA: TGTGCCATCAGTGGGGGACAGGATCTCTACAATGAGCAGTTCTTC. Protein: CAISGGQDLYNEQFF.

This clonotype was seen repeatedly, ten times or more. This rearrangement joins TRBV7-9 to TRBJ2-7, with no clear D. The CDR3 totals 14 residues. Germline V gene data show CDR1 as SEHNR and CDR2 as FQNEAQ (reference sequence). Between the trimmed V and J ends, which lost 4 bases and 1 base, there was a span of 11 bases. The chain's CDR3 is CASSSEVGSYEQYF. In DNA form, the CDR3 reads TGTGCCAGCAGCTCTGAGGTTGGGTCCTACGAGCAGTACTTC.

The chain couples TRBV12-3 or TRBV12-4 to TRBJ1-6; the match to TRBD1 covers 8 bases. The CDR3 sequence is 15 residues long. The CDR3 DNA sequence: TGTGCTAGTGGCCCCGGACAGGGTGGCCCCTCACCCCTCCACTTT. It is translated as CASGPGQGGPSPLHF.

The V call is TRBV19, the J call TRBJ1-2, with a tentative D call TRBD1 (5 bases). Trimming cost V 9 bases and J 6 bases, with 11 bases left between them. The CDR3 totals 11 residues. The V gene's germline CDR1 is LNHDA and CDR2 SQIVND (reference sequence). The CDR3 region has the DNA TGTGCCAGCAGGTTGGGGGATGGCTACACCTTC. This encodes CASRLGDGYTF.

The chain is built from TRBV20-1 and TRBJ1-3; D gene ambiguous. Germline loops: CDR1 DFQATT, CDR2 SNEGSKA (reference sequence). The CDR3 runs to 11 residues. Trimming cost V 6 bases and J 1 base, with 4 bases left between them. The CDR3 region is CSAESGNTIYF. The CDR3 coding sequence is TGCAGTGCCGAATCTGGAAACACCATATATTTT.

The V call is TRBV6-2 or TRBV6-3, the J call TRBJ2-4, with D perhaps matching TRBD1 (5 bases). The V end was cut by 2 bases, the J end by 8 bases, with 10 bases between. The CDR3 is 13 amino acids. Germline values: CDR1 MNHEY, CDR2 SVGEGT. The CDR3 sequence: CASSYHQGDIQYF. In DNA, the CDR3 is TGTGCCAGCAGTTACCATCAGGGTGACATTCAGTACTTC.